The 3 T cell receptor beta chains below come from one sample, sequenced in a study of T-cell reconstitution after alpha-beta-depleted transplantation in children. Using unique molecular identifiers, the investigators prepared the TCRbeta library. TCRdb reprocessed the PCR reads with MiXCR, giving one entry per CDR3 protein. The table records about 340,000 distinct CDR3 sequences, approximately 10% of them present only once. The sequences come from PBMCs from the stem cell graft donor, collected from the stem cell graft. The source of these receptors is a human donor who donated a stem cell graft to a child with acute lymphoblastic leukemia.

This clonotype occurred a few times. This sequence joins TRBV7-9 and TRBJ2-1, with D unresolved. Trimming cost V 0 bases and J 0 bases, with 3 bases left between them. This CDR3 spans 14 amino acids. From germline, CDR1 is SEHNR and CDR2 FQNEAQ (reference sequence). The CDR3 spells CASSLAPSYNEQFF. In DNA, the CDR3 is TGTGCCAGCAGCTTAGCTCCCTCCTACAATGAGCAGTTCTTC.

This clonotype was observed a few times. The chain joins TRBV4-2 to TRBJ2-7, with D maybe TRBD1 (5 bases). Germline assignment: CDR1 LGHNA and CDR2 YNFKEQ. This CDR3 has 15 residues. The V and J ends lost 1 base and 2 bases respectively, with 12 bases between them. The CDR3 DNA reads as TGTGCCAGCAGCCAAGTCCAGGGTCCTACCTACGAGCAGTACTTC. Translating gives CASSQVQGPTYEQYF.

The table lists this clonotype with a few counts. The chain joins TRBV7-9 to TRBJ1-1, with D maybe TRBD1 (6 bases). Germline-derived CDR1 and CDR2 are SEHNR and FQNEAQ (reference sequence). The V and J ends lost 6 bases and 5 bases respectively, with 16 bases between them. The CDR3 covers 14 residues. CDR3 DNA: TGTGCCAGCAGTCAACAGGGAAAGGGTACTGAAGCTTTCTTT. As protein: CASSQQGKGTEAFF.